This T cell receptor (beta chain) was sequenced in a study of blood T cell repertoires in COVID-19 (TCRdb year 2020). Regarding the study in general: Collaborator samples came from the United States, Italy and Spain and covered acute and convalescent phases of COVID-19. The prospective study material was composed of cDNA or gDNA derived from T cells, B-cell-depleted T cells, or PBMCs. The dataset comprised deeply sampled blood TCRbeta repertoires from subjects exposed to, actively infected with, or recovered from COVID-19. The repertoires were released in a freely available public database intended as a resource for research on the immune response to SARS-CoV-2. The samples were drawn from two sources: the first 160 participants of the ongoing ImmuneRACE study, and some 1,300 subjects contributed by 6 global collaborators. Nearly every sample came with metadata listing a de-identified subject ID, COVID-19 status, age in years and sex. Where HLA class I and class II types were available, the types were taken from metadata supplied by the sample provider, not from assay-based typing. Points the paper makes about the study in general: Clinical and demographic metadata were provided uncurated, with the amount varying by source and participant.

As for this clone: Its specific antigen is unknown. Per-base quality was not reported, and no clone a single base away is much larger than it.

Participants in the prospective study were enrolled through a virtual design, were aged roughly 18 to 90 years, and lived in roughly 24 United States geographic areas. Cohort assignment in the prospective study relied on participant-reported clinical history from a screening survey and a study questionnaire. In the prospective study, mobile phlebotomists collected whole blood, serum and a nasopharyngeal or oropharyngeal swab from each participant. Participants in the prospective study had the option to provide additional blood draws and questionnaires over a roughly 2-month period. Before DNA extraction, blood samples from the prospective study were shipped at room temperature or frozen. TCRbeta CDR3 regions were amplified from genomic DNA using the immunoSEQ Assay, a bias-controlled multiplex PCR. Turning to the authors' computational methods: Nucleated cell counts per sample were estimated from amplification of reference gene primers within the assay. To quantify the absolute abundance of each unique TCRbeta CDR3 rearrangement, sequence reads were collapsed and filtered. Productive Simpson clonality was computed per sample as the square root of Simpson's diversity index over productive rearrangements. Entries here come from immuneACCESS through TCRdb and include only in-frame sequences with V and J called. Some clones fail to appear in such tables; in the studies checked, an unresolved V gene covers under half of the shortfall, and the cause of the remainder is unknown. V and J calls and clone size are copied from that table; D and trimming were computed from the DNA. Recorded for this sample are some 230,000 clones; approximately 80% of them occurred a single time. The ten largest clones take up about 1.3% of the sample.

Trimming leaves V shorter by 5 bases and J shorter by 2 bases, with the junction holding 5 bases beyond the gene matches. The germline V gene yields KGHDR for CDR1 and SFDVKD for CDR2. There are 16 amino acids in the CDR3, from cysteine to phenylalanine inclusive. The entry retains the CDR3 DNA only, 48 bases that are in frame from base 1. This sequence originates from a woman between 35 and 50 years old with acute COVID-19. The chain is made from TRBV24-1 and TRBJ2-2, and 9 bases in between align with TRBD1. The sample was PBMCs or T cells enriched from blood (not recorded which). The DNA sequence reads TGTGCCACCAGTGTCCCGGGACAGGGTAACACCGGGGAGCTGTTTTTT. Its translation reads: CATSVPGQGNTGELFF.